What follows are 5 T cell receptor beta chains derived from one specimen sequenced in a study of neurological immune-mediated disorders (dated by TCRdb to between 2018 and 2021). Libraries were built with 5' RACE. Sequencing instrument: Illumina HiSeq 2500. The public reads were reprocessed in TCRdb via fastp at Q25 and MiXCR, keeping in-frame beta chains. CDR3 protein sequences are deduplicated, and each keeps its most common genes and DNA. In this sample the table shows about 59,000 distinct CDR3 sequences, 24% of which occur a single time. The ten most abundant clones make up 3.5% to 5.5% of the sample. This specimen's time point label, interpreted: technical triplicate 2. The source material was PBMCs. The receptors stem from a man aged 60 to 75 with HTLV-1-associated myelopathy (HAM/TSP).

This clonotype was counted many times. In nucleotides, the CDR3 is TGCGCCAGCAGCTTCCGGGACAGGGGGCAGGCAAATGAGCAGTTCTTC. Residues: CASSFRDRGQANEQFF. V usage is TRBV5-1 and J usage is TRBJ2-1; TRBD1 matches 12 bases. CDR1 SGHRS and CDR2 YFSETQ come from the germline V gene. This CDR3 is 16 amino acids long. Trimming took 2 bases from V and 7 from J; bases not matched to a gene: 7.

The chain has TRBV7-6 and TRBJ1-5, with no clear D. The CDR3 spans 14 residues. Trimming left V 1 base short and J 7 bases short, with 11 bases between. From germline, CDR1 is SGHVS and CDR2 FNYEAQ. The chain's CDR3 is CASSLGSVGQPQHF. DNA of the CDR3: TGTGCCAGCAGCTTAGGCTCCGTTGGACAGCCCCAGCATTTT.

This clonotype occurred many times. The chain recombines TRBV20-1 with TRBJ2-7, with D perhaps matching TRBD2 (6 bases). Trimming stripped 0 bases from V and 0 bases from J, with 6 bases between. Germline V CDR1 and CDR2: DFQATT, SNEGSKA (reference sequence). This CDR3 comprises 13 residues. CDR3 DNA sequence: TGCAGTGCTAGAGACGGGAGCTCCTACGAGCAGTACTTC. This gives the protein CSARDGSSYEQYF.

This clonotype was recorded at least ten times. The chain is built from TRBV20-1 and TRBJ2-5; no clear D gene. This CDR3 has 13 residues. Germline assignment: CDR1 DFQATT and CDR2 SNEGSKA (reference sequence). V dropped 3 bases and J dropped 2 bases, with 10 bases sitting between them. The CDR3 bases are TGCAGTGCTAGGCCCGCGGATCAAGAGACCCAGTACTTC. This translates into CSARPADQETQYF.

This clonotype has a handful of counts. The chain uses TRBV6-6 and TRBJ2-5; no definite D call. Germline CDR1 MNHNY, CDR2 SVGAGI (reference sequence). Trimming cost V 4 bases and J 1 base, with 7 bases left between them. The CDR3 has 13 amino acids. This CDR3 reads CASSFQTQETQYF. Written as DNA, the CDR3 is TGTGCCAGCAGTTTCCAGACCCAAGAGACCCAGTACTTC.